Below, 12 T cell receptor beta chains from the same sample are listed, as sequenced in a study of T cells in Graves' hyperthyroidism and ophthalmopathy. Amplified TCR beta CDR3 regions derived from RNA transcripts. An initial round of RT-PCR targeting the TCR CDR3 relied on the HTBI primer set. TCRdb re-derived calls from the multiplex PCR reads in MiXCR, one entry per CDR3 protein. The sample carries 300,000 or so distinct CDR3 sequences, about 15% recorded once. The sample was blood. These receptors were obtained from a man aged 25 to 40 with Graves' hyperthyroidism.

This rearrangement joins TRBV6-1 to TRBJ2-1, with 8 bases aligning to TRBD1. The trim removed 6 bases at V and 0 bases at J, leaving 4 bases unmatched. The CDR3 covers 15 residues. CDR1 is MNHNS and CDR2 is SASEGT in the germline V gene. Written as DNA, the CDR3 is TGTGCCAGCAGACACACAGGGGGCTCCTACAATGAGCAGTTCTTC. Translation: CASRHTGGSYNEQFF.

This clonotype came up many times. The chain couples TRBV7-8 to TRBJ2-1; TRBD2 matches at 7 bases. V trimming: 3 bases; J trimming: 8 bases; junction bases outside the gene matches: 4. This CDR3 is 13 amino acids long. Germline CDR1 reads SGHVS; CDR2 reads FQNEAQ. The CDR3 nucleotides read TGTGCCAGCAGCTTCGGACTAGTCGATGAGCAGTTCTTC. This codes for CASSFGLVDEQFF.

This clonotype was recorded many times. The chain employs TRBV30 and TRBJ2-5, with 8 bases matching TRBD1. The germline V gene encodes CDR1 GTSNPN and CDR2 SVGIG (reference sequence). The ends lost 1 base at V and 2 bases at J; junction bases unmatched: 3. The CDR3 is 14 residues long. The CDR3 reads CAWSGGQAQETQYF. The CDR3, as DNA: TGTGCCTGGAGTGGGGGACAGGCGCAAGAGACCCAGTACTTC.

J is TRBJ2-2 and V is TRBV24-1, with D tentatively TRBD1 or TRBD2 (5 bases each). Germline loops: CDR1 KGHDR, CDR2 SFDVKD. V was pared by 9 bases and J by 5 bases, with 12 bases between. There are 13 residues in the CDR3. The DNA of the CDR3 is TGTGCCACCGAGAGAGGGGAAACCGGGGAGCTGTTTTTT. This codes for CATERGETGELFF.

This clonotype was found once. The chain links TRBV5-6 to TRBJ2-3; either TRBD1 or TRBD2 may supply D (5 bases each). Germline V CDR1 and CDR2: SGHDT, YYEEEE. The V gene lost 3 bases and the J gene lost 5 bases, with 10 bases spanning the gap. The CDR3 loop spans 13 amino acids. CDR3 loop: CASSWDPGDTQYF. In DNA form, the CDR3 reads TGTGCCAGCAGCTGGGACCCCGGAGATACGCAGTATTTT.

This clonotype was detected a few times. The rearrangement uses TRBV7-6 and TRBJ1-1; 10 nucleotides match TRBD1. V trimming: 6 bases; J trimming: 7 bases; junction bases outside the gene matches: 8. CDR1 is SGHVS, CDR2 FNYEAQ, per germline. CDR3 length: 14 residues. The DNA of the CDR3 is TGTGCCAGCAGTGGAGGGACAGGGGTTAGTGAAGCTTTCTTT. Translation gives CASSGGTGVSEAFF.

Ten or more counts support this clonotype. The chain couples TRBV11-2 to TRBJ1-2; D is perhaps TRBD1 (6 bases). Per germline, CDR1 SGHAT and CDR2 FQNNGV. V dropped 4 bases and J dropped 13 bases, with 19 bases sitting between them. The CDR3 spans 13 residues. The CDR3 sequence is CASSSALRGATTF. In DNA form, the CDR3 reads TGTGCCAGCAGCTCCGCTTTAAGGGGGGCAACCACCTTC.

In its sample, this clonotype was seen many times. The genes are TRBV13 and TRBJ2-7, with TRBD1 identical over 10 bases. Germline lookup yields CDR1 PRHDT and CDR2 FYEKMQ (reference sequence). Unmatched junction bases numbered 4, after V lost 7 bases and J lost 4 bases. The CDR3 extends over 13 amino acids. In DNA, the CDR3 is TGTGCCAGCACCAAGGGACAGGGGTACGAGCAGTACTTC. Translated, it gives CASTKGQGYEQYF.

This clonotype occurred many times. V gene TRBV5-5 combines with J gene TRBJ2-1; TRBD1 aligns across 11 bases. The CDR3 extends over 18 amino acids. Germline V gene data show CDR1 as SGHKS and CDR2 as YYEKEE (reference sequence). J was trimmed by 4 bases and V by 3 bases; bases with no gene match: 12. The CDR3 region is CASSSMGLDRGPYNEQFF. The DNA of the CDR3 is TGTGCCAGCAGCTCTATGGGGTTGGACAGGGGGCCGTACAATGAGCAGTTCTTC.

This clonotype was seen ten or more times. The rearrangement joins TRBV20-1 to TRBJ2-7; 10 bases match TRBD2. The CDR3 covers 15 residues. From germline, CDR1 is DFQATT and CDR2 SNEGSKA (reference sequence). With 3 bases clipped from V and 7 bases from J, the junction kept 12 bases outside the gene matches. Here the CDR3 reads CSASPGVAGGGEQYF. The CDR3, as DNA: TGCAGTGCTAGTCCGGGGGTAGCGGGAGGTGGGGAGCAGTACTTC.

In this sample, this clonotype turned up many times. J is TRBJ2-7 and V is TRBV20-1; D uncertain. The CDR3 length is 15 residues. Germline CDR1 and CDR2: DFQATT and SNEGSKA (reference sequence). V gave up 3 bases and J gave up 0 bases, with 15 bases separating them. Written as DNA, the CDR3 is TGCAGTGCTAGCCCGGGTTCCACATACTCCTACGAGCAGTACTTC. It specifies CSASPGSTYSYEQYF.

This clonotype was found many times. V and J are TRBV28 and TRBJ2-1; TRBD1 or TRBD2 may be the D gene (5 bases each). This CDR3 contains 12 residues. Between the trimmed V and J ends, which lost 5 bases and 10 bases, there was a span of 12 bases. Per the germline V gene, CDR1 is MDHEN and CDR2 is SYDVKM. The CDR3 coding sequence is TGTGCCAGCAGTGGGGGTTGGAGCGAGCAGTTCTTC. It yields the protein CASSGGWSEQFF.